What follows describes a single TCR beta chain. This entry is derived from a study of blood T cell repertoires in COVID-19. As handled by the study authors: Nucleated cell number was recorded as an estimate derived from reference gene primer amplification. Some clones are missing from TCRdb's copy, which holds only in-frame ones; the method was immunoSEQ multiplex PCR. V and J calls and clone size come straight from that table; D and trimming were deduced from the DNA. The table has 360,000 or so clones, nearly 90% seen once. The CDR3 totals 14 residues. Per germline, CDR1 SGHAT and CDR2 FQNNGV. Germline trimming cut 1 base from V and 3 bases from J; bases unmatched to any gene: 3. Recruits, aged about 18 to 90 years, lived in 25 or so US areas. Clinical histories supplied by participants themselves formed the basis of cohort assignment. Among Cohort 3 donors, those recovered had two negative PCRs, clearance, or symptom resolution.

The sequencing sample was made of PBMCs or T cells enriched from blood (not recorded which). The sequence came from a woman in her 30s who had recovered from COVID-19. V usage is TRBV11-2 and J usage is TRBJ2-7; 7 bases align to TRBD1. Here the CDR3 reads CASSLVGGYYEQYF. In nucleotides, the CDR3 is TGTGCCAGCAGCTTAGTAGGGGGCTACTACGAGCAGTACTTC.